These 18 T cell receptor beta chains were all obtained from the same sample, sequenced in a study of regulatory T cells in long-lasting Graves disease. Construction of TCR beta libraries relied on iRepertoire HTBI primers and on Arm-PCR targeting CDR3 regions. TCRdb re-analysed the multiplex PCR reads in MiXCR, keeping a single row per CDR3 protein. The data contain around 500,000 distinct CDR3 sequences, around 20% of them singletons. The time point is: persistent/refractory GD, antithyroid drugs over 5 years with positive TRAb. From PBMCs, RNA was extracted and then used to make the TCR library. This specimen was peripheral blood mononuclear cells (PBMCs), taken when the disease was refractory, from a patient treated with antithyroid drugs. Every receptor here comes from a female donor with Graves disease.

This clonotype was seen at least ten times. The chain is built from TRBV28 and TRBJ1-1, with D possibly being TRBD1 (6 bases). In germline, CDR1 is MDHEN, CDR2 SYDVKM. Trimming took off 6 bases at V and 0 bases at J, with 11 bases between the two ends. This CDR3 has 14 amino acids. The DNA of the CDR3 is TGTGCCAGCAGCTTTACAGGGCTGAACACTGAAGCTTTCTTT. It translates to CASSFTGLNTEAFF.

This clonotype was seen repeatedly, ten times or more. The chain links TRBV10-3 to TRBJ1-2; tentative D call: TRBD1 (6 bases). V was shortened by 11 bases and J by 6 bases, with 13 bases between the two germline ends. CDR3 length equals 11 residues. CDR1 is ENHRY, CDR2 SYGVKD, per germline. The CDR3 reads CAAQGNHGYTF. CDR3 DNA sequence: TGTGCCGCCCAGGGGAACCATGGCTACACCTTC.

This clonotype has only a few counts. This chain links TRBV10-2 with TRBJ1-5; unclear D gene. CDR3 length: 9 residues. The germline V and J ends were trimmed by 11 bases and 2 bases, with 1 base remaining between them. CDR1 and CDR2 (germline): WSHSY, SAAADI. CDR3 sequence reads: CAGNQPQHF. CDR3 bases: TGCGCCGGCAATCAGCCCCAGCATTTT.

This clonotype appeared a few times. V gene TRBV6-1 combines with J gene TRBJ1-5; D gene ambiguous. V was pared by 8 bases and J by 4 bases, with 12 bases between. Germline assignment: CDR1 MNHNS and CDR2 SASEGT. This CDR3 is built from 13 residues. CDR3 nucleotide sequence: TGTGCCAGCGGGTGGGATATTAATCAGCCCCAGCATTTT. Its translation is CASGWDINQPQHF.

The sample holds many counts of this clonotype. The CDR3 bases are TGTGCCAGCAGCCTGGGGTCGGCCAAAAACATTCAGTACTTC. Its protein is CASSLGSAKNIQYF. This rearrangement joins TRBV7-2 to TRBJ2-4; D not certain. The CDR3 is 14 residues long. Between the trimmed V and J ends, which lost 5 bases and 1 base, there was a span of 9 bases. CDR1 SGHTA and CDR2 FQGNSA come from the germline V gene.

The sample holds many counts of this clonotype. The chain is built from TRBV28 and TRBJ1-5, with 9 bases fitting TRBD1. V lost 6 bases and J lost 7; bases outside the gene matches: 7. The germline V gene encodes CDR1 MDHEN and CDR2 SYDVKM. The CDR3 has 14 residues. This chain's CDR3 is CASSLQGAGQPQHF. The CDR3 DNA sequence: TGTGCCAGCAGCTTACAGGGGGCCGGGCAGCCCCAGCATTTT.

Ten or more counts support this clonotype. The chain uses TRBV7-2 and TRBJ2-7; TRBD2 aligns across 14 bases. Germline V lookup: CDR1 SGHTA, CDR2 FQGNSA. Unmatched junction bases numbered 3, after V lost 1 base and J lost 7 bases. CDR3 length: 15 amino acids. The CDR3 DNA is TGTGCCAGCAGCTTAGGACTAGCGGGAGGGCCGGAGCAGTACTTC. Amino acids: CASSLGLAGGPEQYF.

This clonotype showed up many times. The chain has TRBV10-3 and TRBJ2-5, with 7 bases identical to TRBD2. The CDR3 has 14 residues. Trimming at V came to 2 bases and at J to 2 bases, leaving 2 bases not matched to a gene. Germline CDR1 reads ENHRY; CDR2 reads SYGVKD. The CDR3 nucleotides are TGTGCCATCAGTGAGGCGGGAGATCAAGAGACCCAGTACTTC. Translating it yields CAISEAGDQETQYF.

The rearrangement joins TRBV7-9 to TRBJ2-1; 7 bases agree with TRBD2. Per the germline V gene, CDR1 is SEHNR and CDR2 is FQNEAQ (reference sequence). Unmatched junction bases numbered 10, after V lost 5 bases and J lost 6 bases. The length of the CDR3 is 15 residues. This CDR3 is CASSDFSTSSNEQFF. The CDR3 bases are TGTGCCAGCAGCGATTTTTCGACTAGCAGCAATGAGCAGTTCTTC. Filled out from reference TRBV7-9 and TRBJ2-1, the complete variable domain reads DTGVSQNPRHKITKRGQNVTFRCDPISEHNRLYWYRQTLGQGPEFLTYFQNEAQLEKSRLLSDRFSAERPKGSFSTLEIQRTEQGDSAMYLCASSDFSTSSNEQFFGPGTRLTVL.

Ten or more counts support this clonotype. The V and J genes are TRBV3-1 and TRBJ2-2; D uncertain. V was trimmed by 3 bases and J by 2 bases, leaving 10 bases between them. This CDR3 contains 15 residues. CDR1 and CDR2 from the germline V gene are LGHDT and YNNKEL (reference sequence). CDR3 loop: CASSHDGSNTGELFF. DNA of the CDR3: TGTGCCAGCAGCCACGACGGATCTAACACCGGGGAGCTGTTTTTT.

This clonotype was seen only a few times. The chain joins TRBV20-1 to TRBJ1-3, with TRBD1 matching 7 bases. CDR1 is DFQATT and CDR2 is SNEGSKA in the germline V gene (reference sequence). Trimming took 5 bases from V and 2 from J; bases not matched to a gene: 3. The CDR3 totals 13 residues. DNA for the CDR3: TGCAGTGCTTACGGACAGGCTGGAAACACCATATATTTT. Its translation is CSAYGQAGNTIYF.

This clonotype was recorded at least ten times. The chain links TRBV27 to TRBJ2-7, with D uncertain. The CDR3 extends over 15 amino acids. Germline V CDR1 and CDR2: MNHEY, SMNVEV (reference sequence). Trimming cost V 5 bases and J 4 bases, with 18 bases left between them. The CDR3 DNA reads TGTGCCAGCAGTCCATCCTACGGCATTGTTTACGAGCAGTACTTC. Translating it yields CASSPSYGIVYEQYF.

V gene TRBV4-2 combines with J gene TRBJ2-6; perhaps TRBD2 as D (6 bases). CDR1 and CDR2 (germline): LGHNA, YNFKEQ. This CDR3 region has 17 residues. With 3 bases removed from V and 0 bases from J, the gap between germline ends came to 12 bases. The CDR3 DNA sequence: TGTGCCAGCAGCCATGCGGGACGGCCCTCTGGGGCCAACGTCCTGACTTTC. As protein: CASSHAGRPSGANVLTF.

This clonotype was detected only a few times. This sequence joins TRBV28 and TRBJ2-7, with D perhaps matching TRBD2 (5 bases). CDR3 length: 15 amino acids. The germline V gene encodes CDR1 MDHEN and CDR2 SYDVKM. V lost 6 bases to trimming and J lost 1 base, with 16 bases between them. This CDR3 reads CASRRPFGGSYEQYF. Here the CDR3 DNA reads TGTGCCAGCAGGCGCCCCTTTGGAGGATCCTACGAGCAGTACTTC.

This clonotype was seen many times. The chain links TRBV2 to TRBJ1-5; D may be TRBD1 (6 bases). From germline, CDR1 is SNHLY and CDR2 FYNNEI. The CDR3 is 15 amino acids. V shed 4 bases and J shed 4 bases, with 14 bases lying between them. CDR3 residues: CASSVEGGGNQPQHF. DNA of the CDR3: TGTGCCAGCAGTGTCGAAGGGGGAGGGAATCAGCCCCAGCATTTT.

This clonotype was counted many times. This sequence joins TRBV27 and TRBJ2-7; D tentatively reads TRBD1 or TRBD2 (6 bases each). With 5 bases removed from V and 7 bases from J, the gap between germline ends came to 15 bases. The CDR3 contains 13 residues. Germline values: CDR1 MNHEY, CDR2 SMNVEV (reference sequence). The CDR3 DNA is TGTGCCAGCAGTCCGGCTATAGGGGGGGAGCAGTACTTC. Protein sequence: CASSPAIGGEQYF.

This clonotype appeared many times. The chain employs TRBV28 and TRBJ2-5, with D possibly matching TRBD1 (6 bases). CDR3 size: 13 residues. With 6 bases removed from V and 6 bases from J, the gap between germline ends came to 14 bases. Per germline, CDR1 MDHEN and CDR2 SYDVKM. CDR3 DNA sequence: TGTGCCAGCAGAATCCAGGGGCCAAAGACCCAGTACTTC. Translating gives CASRIQGPKTQYF.

V and J are TRBV20-1 and TRBJ1-1; D is uncertain. The CDR3 loop spans 13 amino acids. The germline V gene encodes CDR1 DFQATT and CDR2 SNEGSKA (reference sequence). This CDR3 reads CTPATLRNTEAFF. The CDR3 DNA sequence: TGCACCCCCGCGACCCTCAGGAACACTGAAGCTTTCTTT.